The 3 T cell receptor beta chains reported below all come from one sample, sequenced in a study of shared clonotypes between healthy human individuals (dated by TCRdb to the early 2020s). Library prep was done by the immunoSEQ multiplex PCR assay. The table comes from immuneACCESS by way of TCRdb, which keeps in-frame sequences with V and J called. Part of the clones is missing from these tables; in studies checked, under half for an unresolved V gene and the rest for unknown reasons. This sample lists some 1.1 million clones; about 80% were detected once. 0.89% of the sample comes from the top ten. The material sequenced was memory CD4+ T cells from PBMCs. The cell subset or site label, read with the paper, signifies: CD45RA-negative fraction. The receptors come from a man aged 18-30 years in good health. Some clones in this sample may be carry-over from other donors' samples.

The chain joins TRBV19 to TRBJ2-2; TRBD1 agrees at 9 bases. Germline V gene data show CDR1 as LNHDA and CDR2 as SQIVND (reference sequence). V dropped 7 bases and J dropped 6; count of bases not matched to a gene: 3. This CDR3 is built from 13 residues. The CDR3 DNA reads as TGTGCCAGTACGGGACAGGGACCCGGGGAGCTGTTTTTT. Amino acids: CASTGQGPGELFF.

The chain is built from TRBV21-1 and TRBJ2-1; the table calls TRBD1, which could not be checked here. TRBV21-1 is noted as a pseudogene. The CDR3 is 15 residues long. The CDR3 DNA reads as TGTGCCAGCGGCCCGGGGGCAGGGGGCATGAATGAGCAGTTCTTC. It is translated as CASGPGAGGMNEQFF.

The chain recombines TRBV5-1 with TRBJ1-2; 11 bases are shared with TRBD1. The CDR3 loop spans 14 amino acids. V lost 3 bases and J lost 7; bases outside the gene matches: 5. Germline-derived CDR1 and CDR2 are SGHRS and YFSETQ. The CDR3 sequence is CASSSGTGGTGYTF. CDR3 coding DNA: TGCGCCAGCAGCTCGGGGACAGGGGGAACTGGCTACACCTTC.